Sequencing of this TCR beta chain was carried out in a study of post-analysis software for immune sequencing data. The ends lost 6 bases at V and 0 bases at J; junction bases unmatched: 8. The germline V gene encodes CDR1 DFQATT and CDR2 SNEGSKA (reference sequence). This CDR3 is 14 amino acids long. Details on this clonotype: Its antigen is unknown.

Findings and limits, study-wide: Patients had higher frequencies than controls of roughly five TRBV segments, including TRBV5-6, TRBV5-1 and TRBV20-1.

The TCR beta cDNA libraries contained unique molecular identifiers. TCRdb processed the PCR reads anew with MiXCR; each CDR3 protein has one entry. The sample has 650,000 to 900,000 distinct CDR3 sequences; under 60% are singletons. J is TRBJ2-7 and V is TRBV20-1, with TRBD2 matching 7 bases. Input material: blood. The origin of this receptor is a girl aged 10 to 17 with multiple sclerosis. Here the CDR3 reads CSAQLAWSSYEQYF. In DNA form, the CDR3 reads TGCAGTGCCCAACTAGCGTGGAGCTCCTACGAGCAGTACTTC.